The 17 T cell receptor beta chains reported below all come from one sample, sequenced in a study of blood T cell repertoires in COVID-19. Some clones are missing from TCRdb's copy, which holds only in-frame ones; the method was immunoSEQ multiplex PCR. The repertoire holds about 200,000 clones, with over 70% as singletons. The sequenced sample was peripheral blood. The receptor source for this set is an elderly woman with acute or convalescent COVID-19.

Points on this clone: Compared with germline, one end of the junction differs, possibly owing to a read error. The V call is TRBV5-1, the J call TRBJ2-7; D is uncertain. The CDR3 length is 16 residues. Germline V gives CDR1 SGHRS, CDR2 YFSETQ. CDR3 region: CASSLGPPLSSDEQYF. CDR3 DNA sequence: TGCGCCAGCAGCTTGGGGCCACCCTTATCCTCCGACGAGCAGTACTTC.

The CDR3 sequence: CASSLGTVSYEQYF. DNA for the CDR3: TGTGCCAGCTCACTCGGGACAGTCTCCTACGAGCAGTACTTC. The chain employs TRBV18 and TRBJ2-7, with 7 bases aligning to TRBD1. The CDR3 has 14 residues. Germline loops: CDR1 KGHSH, CDR2 LQKENI. Germline trimming cut 4 bases from V and 0 bases from J; bases unmatched to any gene: 3. The complete variable domain, with remaining parts taken from reference TRBV18 and TRBJ2-7, reads NAGVMQNPRHLVRRRGQEARLRCSPMKGHSHVYWYRQLPEEGLKFMVYLQKENIIDESGMPKERFSAEFPKEGPSILRIQQVVRGDSAAYFCASSLGTVSYEQYFGPGTRLTVT.

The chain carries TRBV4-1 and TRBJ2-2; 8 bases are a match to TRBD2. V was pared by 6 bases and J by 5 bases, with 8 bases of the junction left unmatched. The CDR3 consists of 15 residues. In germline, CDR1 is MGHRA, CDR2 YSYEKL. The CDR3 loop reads CASRDSGGRTGELFF. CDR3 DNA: TGCGCCAGCAGGGACTCGGGGGGGCGAACCGGGGAGCTGTTTTTT.

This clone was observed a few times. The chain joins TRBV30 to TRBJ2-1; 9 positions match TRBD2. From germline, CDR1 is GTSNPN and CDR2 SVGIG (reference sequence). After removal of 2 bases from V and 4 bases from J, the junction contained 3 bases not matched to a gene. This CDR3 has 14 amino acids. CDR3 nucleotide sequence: TGTGCCTGGAGTCCAAGCGGGGGGTACAATGAGCAGTTCTTC. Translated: CAWSPSGGYNEQFF.

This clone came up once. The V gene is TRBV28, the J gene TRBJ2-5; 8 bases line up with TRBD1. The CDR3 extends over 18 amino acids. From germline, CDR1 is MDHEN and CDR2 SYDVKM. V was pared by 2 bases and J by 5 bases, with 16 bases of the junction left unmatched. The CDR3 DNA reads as TGTGCCAGCAGTTTAATTGGTCAAGGCAGGGGGCAGATGGAGACCCAGTACTTC. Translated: CASSLIGQGRGQMETQYF. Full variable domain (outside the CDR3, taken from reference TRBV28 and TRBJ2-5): DVKVTQSSRYLVKRTGEKVFLECVQDMDHENMFWYRQDPGLGLRLIYFSYDVKMKEKGDIPEGYSVSREKKERFSLILESASTNQTSMYLCASSLIGQGRGQMETQYFGPGTRLLVL.

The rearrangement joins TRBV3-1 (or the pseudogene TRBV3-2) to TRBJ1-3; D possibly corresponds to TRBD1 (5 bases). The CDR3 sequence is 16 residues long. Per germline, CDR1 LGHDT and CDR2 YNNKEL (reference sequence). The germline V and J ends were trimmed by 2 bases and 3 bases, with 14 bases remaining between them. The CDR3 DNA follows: TGTGCCAGCAGCCAAACCTGGGGGGATCGTGGAAACACCATATATTTT. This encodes CASSQTWGDRGNTIYF.

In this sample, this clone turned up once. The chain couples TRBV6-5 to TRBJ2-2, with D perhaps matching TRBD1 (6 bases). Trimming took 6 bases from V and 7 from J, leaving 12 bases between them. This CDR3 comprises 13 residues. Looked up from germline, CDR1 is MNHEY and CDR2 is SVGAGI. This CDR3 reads CASRAGDGGELFF. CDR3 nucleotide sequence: TGTGCCAGCAGAGCAGGGGACGGCGGGGAGCTGTTTTTT.

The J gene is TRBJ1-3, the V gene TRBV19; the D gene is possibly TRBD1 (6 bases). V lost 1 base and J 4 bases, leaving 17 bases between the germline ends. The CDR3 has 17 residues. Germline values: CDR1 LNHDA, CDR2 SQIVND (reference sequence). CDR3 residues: CASSIVGQTSTGNTIYF. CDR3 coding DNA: TGTGCCAGTAGTATAGTAGGACAGACCTCTACCGGAAACACCATATATTTT.

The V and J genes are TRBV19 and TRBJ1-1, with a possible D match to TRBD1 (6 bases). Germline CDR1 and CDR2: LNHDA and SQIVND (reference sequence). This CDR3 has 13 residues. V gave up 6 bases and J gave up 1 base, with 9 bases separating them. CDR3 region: CASRLQGNTEAFF. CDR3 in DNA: TGTGCCAGTAGGCTACAGGGGAACACTGAAGCTTTCTTT.

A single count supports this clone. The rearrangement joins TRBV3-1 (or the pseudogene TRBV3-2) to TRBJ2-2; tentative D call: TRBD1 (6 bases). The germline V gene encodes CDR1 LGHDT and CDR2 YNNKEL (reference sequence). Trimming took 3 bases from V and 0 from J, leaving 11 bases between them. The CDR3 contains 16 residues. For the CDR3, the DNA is TGTGCCAGCAGCCATTACGACAGGACGAACACCGGGGAGCTGTTTTTT. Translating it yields CASSHYDRTNTGELFF.

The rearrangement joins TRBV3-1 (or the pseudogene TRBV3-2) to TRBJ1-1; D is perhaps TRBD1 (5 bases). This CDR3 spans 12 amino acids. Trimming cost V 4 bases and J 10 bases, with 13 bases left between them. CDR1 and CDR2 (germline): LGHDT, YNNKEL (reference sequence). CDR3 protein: CASSPSGRGAFF. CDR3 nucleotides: TGTGCCAGCAGCCCCTCGGGTAGGGGAGCTTTCTTT.

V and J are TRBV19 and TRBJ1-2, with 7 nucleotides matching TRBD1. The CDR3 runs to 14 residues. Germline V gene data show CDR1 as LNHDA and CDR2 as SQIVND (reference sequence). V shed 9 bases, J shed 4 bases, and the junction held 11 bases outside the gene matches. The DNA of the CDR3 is TGTGCCAGCATGCCCCCGGGACAGATCTATGGCTACACCTTC. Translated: CASMPPGQIYGYTF.

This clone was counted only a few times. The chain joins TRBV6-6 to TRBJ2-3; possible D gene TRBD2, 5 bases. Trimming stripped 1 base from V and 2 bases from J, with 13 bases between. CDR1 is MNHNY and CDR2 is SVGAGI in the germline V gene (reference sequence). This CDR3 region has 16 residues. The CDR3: CASSYLARGPTDTQYF. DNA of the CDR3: TGTGCCAGCAGTTACTTAGCTCGAGGGCCCACAGATACGCAGTATTTT.

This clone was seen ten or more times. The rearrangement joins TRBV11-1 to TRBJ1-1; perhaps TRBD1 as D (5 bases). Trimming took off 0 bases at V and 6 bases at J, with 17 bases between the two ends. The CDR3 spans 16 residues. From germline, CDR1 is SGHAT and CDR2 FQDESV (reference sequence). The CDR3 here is CASSLASDGGTAEAFF. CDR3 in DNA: TGTGCCAGCAGCTTAGCCTCCGACGGCGGGACGGCTGAAGCTTTCTTT. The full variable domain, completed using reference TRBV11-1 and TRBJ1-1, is EAEVAQSPRYKITEKSQAVAFWCDPISGHATLYWYRQILGQGPELLVQFQDESVVDDSQLPKDRFSAERLKGVDSTLKIQPAELGDSAMYLCASSLASDGGTAEAFFGQGTRLTVV.

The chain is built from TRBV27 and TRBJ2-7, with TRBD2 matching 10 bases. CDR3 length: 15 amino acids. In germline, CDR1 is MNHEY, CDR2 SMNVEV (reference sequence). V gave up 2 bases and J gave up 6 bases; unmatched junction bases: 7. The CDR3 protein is CASSLEKLAGIEQYF. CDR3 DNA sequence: TGTGCCAGCAGTTTAGAGAAACTAGCGGGGATCGAGCAGTACTTC.

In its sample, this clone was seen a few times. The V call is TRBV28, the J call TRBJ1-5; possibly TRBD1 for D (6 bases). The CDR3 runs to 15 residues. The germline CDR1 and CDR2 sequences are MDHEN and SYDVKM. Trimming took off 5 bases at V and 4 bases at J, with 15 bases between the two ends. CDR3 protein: CASSLTDRWNQPQHF. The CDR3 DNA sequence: TGTGCCAGCAGTCTGACCGACAGGTGGAATCAGCCCCAGCATTTT. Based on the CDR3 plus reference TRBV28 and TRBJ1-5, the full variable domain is DVKVTQSSRYLVKRTGEKVFLECVQDMDHENMFWYRQDPGLGLRLIYFSYDVKMKEKGDIPEGYSVSREKKERFSLILESASTNQTSMYLCASSLTDRWNQPQHFGDGTRLSIL.

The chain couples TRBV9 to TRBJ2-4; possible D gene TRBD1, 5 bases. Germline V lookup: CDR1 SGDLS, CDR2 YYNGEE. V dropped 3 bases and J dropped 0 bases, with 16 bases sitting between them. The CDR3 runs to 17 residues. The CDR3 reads CASSGNDSSLAKNIQYF. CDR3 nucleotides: TGTGCCAGCAGCGGGAACGACAGTTCCCTAGCCAAAAACATTCAGTACTTC.